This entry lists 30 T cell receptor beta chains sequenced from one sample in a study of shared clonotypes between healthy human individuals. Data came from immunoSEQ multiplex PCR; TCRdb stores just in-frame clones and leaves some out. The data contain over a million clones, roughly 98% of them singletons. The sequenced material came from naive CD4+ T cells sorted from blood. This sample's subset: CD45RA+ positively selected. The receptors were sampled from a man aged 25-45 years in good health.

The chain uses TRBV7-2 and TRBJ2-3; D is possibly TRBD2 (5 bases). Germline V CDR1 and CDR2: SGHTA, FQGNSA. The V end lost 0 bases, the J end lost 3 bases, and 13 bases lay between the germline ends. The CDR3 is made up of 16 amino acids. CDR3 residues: CASSLARAGRTDTQYF. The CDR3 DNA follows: TGTGCCAGCAGCTTAGCTCGGGCGGGTAGAACAGATACGCAGTATTTT.

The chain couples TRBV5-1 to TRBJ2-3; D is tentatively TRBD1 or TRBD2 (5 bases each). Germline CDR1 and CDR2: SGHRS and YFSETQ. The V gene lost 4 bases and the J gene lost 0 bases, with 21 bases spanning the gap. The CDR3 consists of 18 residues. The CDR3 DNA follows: TGCGCCAGCAGCCCGGGAAGGTGGGGCACCCAAAGCACAGATACGCAGTATTTT. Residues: CASSPGRWGTQSTDTQYF.

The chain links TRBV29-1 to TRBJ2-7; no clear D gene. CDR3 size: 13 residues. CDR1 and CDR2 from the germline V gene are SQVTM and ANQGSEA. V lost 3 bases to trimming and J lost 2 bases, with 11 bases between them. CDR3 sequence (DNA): TGCAGCGTTGATCTGGGCGGAACCTACGAGCAGTACTTC. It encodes CSVDLGGTYEQYF.

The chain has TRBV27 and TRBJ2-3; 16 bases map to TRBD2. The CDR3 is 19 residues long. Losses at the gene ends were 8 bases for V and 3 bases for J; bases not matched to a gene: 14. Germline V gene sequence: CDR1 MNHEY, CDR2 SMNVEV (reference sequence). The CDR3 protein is CASLLRGTSGREGTDTQYF. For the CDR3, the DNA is TGTGCCAGCCTCCTCCGGGGGACTAGCGGGAGGGAGGGGACAGATACGCAGTATTTT.

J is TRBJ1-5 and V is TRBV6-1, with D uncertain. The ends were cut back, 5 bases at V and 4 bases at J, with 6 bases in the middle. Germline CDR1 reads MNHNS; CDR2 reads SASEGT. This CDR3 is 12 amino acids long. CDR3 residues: CASSRDNQPQHF. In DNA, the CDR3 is TGTGCCAGCAGTCGGGATAATCAGCCCCAGCATTTT.

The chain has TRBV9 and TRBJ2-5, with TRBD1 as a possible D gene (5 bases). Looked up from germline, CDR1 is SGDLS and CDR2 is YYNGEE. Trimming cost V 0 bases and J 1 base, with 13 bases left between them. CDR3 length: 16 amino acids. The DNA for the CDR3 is TGTGCCAGCAGCGTAGCGGTAGGGGCCTTCCAAGAGACCCAGTACTTC. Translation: CASSVAVGAFQETQYF. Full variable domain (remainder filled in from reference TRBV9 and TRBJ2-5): DSGVTQTPKHLITATGQRVTLRCSPRSGDLSVYWYQQSLDQGLQFLIQYYNGEERAKGNILERFSAQQFPDLHSELNLSSLELGDSALYFCASSVAVGAFQETQYFGPGTRLLVL.

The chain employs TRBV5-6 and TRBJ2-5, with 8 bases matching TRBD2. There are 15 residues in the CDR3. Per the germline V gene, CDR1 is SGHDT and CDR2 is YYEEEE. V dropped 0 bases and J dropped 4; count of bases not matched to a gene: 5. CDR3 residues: CASSLAAGVVETQYF. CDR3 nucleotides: TGTGCCAGCAGCTTGGCAGCGGGAGTAGTAGAGACCCAGTACTTC.

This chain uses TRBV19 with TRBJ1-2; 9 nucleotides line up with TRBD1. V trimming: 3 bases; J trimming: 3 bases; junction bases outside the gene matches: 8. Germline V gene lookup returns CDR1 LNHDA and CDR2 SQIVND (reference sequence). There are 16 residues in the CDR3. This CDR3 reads CASSIRDRVGDYGYTF. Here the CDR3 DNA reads TGTGCCAGTAGTATCCGGGACAGGGTTGGGGACTATGGCTACACCTTC. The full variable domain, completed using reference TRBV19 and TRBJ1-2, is DGGITQSPKYLFRKEGQNVTLSCEQNLNHDAMYWYRQDPGQGLRLIYYSQIVNDFQKGDIAEGYSVSREKKESFPLTVTSAQKNPTAFYLCASSIRDRVGDYGYTFGSGTRLTVV.

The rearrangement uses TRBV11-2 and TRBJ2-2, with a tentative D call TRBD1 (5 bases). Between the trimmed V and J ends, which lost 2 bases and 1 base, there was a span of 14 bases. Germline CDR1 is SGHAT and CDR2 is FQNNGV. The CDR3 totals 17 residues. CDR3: CASSLKIDRMNTGELFF. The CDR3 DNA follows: TGTGCCAGCAGCTTAAAGATCGACAGAATGAACACCGGGGAGCTGTTTTTT.

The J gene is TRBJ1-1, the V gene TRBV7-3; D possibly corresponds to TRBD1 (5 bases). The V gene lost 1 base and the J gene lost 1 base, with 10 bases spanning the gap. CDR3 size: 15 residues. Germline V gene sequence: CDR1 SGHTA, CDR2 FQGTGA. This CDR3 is CASSLKRGKNTEAFF. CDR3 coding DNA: TGTGCCAGCAGCTTAAAAAGGGGCAAGAACACTGAAGCTTTCTTT.

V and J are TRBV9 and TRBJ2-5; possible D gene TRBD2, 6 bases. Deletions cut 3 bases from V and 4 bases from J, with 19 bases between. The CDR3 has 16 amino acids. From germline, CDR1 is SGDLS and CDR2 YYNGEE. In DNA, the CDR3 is TGTGCCAGCAGCGGCGGGGCGGGGCTCTCTTTAGAGACCCAGTACTTC. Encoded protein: CASSGGAGLSLETQYF.

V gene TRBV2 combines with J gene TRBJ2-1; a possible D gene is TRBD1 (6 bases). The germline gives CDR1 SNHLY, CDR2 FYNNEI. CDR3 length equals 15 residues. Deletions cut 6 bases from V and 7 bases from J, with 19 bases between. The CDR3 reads CASRTWDIDGNEQFF. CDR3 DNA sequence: TGTGCCAGCAGGACTTGGGACATTGACGGGAATGAGCAGTTCTTC.

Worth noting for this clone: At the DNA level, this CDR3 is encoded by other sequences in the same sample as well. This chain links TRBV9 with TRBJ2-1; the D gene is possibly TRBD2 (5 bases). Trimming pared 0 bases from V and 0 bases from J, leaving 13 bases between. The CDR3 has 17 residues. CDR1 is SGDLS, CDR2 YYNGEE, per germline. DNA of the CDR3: TGTGCCAGCAGCGTAGCCGGCGGCGGGTCCTCCTACAATGAGCAGTTCTTC. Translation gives CASSVAGGGSSYNEQFF.

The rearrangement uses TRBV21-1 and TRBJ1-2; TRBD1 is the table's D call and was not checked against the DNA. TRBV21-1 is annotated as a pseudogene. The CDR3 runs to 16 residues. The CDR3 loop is CASSKARAGEEYGYTF. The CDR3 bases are TGTGCCAGCAGCAAAGCGCGGGCAGGGGAAGAGTATGGCTACACCTTC.

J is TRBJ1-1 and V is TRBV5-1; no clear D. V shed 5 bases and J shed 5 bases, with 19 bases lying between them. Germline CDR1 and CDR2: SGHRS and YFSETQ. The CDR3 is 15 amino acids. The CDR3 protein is CASRVLQARGTEAFF. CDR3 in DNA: TGCGCCAGCAGGGTCCTCCAAGCTCGAGGTACTGAAGCTTTCTTT.

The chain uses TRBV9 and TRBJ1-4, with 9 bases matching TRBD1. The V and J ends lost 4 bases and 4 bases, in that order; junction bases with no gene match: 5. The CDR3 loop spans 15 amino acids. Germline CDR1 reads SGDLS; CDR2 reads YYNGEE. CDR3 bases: TGTGCCAGCAGCCCTCAGACAGGGGGTAATGAAAAACTGTTTTTT. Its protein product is CASSPQTGGNEKLFF.

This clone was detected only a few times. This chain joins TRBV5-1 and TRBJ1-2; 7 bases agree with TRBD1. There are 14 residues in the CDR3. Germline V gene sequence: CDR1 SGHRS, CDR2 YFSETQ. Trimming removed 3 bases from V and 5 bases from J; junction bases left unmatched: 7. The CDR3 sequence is CASSWGQTLYGYTF. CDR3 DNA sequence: TGCGCCAGCAGCTGGGGACAGACGCTGTATGGCTACACCTTC.

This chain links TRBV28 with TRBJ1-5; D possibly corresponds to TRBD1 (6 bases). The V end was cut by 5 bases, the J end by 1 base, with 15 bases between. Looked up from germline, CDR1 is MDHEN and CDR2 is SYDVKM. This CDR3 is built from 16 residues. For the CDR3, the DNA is TGTGCCAGCAGTCAAGGGGGTCAGGGGAGCAATCAGCCCCAGCATTTT. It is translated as CASSQGGQGSNQPQHF.

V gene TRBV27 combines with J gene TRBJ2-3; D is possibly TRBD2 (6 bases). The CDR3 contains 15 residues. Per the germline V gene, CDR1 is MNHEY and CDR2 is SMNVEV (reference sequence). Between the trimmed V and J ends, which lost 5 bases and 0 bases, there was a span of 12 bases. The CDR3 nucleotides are TGTGCCAGCAGTCCCCGGAGGGGTAGCACAGATACGCAGTATTTT. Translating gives CASSPRRGSTDTQYF.

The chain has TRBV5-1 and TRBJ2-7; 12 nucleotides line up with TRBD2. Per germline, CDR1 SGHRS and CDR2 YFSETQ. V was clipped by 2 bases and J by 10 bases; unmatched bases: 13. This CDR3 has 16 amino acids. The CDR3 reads CASSLLESGLAGSQYF. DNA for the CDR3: TGCGCCAGCAGCTTACTGGAGTCGGGACTAGCGGGTTCCCAGTACTTC.

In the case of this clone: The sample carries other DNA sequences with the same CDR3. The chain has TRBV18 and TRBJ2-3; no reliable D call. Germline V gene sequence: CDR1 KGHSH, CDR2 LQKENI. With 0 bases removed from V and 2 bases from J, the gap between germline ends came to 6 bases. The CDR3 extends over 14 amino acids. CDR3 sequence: CASSPPGPTDTQYF. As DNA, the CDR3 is TGTGCCAGCTCACCACCAGGGCCCACAGATACGCAGTATTTT.

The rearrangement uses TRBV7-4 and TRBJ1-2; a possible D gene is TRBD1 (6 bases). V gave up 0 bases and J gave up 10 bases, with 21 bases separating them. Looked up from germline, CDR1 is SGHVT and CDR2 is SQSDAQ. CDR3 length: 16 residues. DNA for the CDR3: TGTGCCAGCAGCTTAGCACCTGGGGGGGCAGGTTTCGACTACACCTTC. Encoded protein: CASSLAPGGAGFDYTF.

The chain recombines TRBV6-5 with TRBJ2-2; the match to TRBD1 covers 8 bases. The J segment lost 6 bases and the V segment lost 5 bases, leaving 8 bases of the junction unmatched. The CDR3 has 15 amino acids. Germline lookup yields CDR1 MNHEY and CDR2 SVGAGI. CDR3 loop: CASSPWTGIAGELFF. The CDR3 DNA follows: TGTGCCAGCAGTCCCTGGACAGGGATAGCCGGGGAGCTGTTTTTT.

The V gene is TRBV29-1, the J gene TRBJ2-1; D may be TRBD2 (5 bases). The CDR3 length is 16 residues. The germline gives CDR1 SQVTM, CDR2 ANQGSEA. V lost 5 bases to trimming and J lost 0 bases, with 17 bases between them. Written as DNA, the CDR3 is TGCAGCGTTATAATGTGGCGGGCGAGCTCCTACAATGAGCAGTTCTTC. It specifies CSVIMWRASSYNEQFF.

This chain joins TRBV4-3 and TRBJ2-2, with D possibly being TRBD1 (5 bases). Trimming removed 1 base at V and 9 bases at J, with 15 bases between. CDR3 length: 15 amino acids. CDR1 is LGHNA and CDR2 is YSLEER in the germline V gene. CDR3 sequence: CASSQVRALPRELFF. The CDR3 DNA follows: TGCGCCAGCAGCCAAGTCAGGGCCCTGCCCCGGGAGCTGTTTTTT.

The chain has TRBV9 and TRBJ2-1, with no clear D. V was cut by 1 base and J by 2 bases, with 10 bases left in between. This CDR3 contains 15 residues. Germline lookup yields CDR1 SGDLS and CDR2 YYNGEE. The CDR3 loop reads CASSVSPVTYNEQFF. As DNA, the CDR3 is TGTGCCAGCAGCGTAAGCCCCGTAACCTACAATGAGCAGTTCTTC.

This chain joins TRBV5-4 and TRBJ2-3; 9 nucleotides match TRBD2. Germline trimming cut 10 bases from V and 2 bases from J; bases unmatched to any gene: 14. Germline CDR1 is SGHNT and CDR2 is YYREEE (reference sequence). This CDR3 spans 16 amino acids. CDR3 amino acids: CAVLGVAGGDTDTQYF. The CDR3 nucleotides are TGTGCCGTGCTTGGAGTTGCGGGAGGGGACACAGATACGCAGTATTTT.

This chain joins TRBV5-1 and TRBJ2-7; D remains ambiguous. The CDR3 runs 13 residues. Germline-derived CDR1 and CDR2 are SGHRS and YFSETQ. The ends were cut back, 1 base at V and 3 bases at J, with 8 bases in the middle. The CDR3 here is CASSLSSNYEQYF. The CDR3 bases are TGCGCCAGCAGCTTGTCGTCCAACTACGAGCAGTACTTC.

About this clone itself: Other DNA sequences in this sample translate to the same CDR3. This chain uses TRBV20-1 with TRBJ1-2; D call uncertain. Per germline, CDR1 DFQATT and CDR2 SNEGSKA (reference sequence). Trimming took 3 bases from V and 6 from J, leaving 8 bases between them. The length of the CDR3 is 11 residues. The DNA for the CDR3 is TGCAGTGCTAGGAGAGGAGATGGCTACACCTTC. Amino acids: CSARRGDGYTF.

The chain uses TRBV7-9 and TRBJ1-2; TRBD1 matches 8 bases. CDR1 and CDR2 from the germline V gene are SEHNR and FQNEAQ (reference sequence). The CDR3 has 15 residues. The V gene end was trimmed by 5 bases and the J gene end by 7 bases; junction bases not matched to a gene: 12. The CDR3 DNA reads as TGTGCCAGCAGCGCTGGGGGCGGACAGGGAACTGGCTACACCTTC. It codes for CASSAGGGQGTGYTF.